The clone carrying this T cell receptor (beta chain) was found many times. Its antigen is still unknown. These data are taken from a study of human T cells and chemical hapten exposure. The overall study: Reading of the patch tests, which applied 0.01% DPC to the upper back, occurred at 6 days. Per-sample TCR yields varied mainly from small pooled library volume differences. Overall study findings and caveats: Sensitizing with DPC caused no change in TCRs above 1 in 1000 frequency.

The time point is: patch test 1, 2 weeks after DPC sensitization. Sample treatment: therapeutic diphenylcyclopropenone sensitization with weekly scalp DPC. TCRdb re-derived calls from the RACE reads in MiXCR, one entry per CDR3 protein. The sample shows under 65,000 distinct CDR3 sequences, less than 10% of them seen only once. The V segment lost 6 bases and the J segment 1 base; nucleotides outside the gene matches: 4. Germline assignment: CDR1 DFQATT and CDR2 SNEGSKA (reference sequence). The CDR3 runs 13 residues. The J gene is TRBJ1-1, the V gene TRBV20-1, with 8 positions matching TRBD1. Sequencing used whole blood, obtained in connection with sensitization to the hapten diphenylcyclopropenone (DPC). The sequence was collected from a woman aged 45-65 years with alopecia areata. Some clones in this sample may be carry-over from other donors' samples. The chain's CDR3 is CSADDRGNTEAFF. For the CDR3, the DNA is TGCAGTGCGGATGACAGGGGGAACACTGAAGCTTTCTTT.